The clone carrying this T cell receptor beta chain was observed a few times. Antigen specificity is unknown. This sample is drawn from a study of early T cells in non-severe SARS-CoV-2 infection. At the level of the study: Sequencing was performed on bulk RNA from unsorted whole blood, leaving chains unpaired.

V was pared by 4 bases and J by 3 bases, with 9 bases between. This CDR3 region has 13 residues. Individual cDNA molecules received unique molecular identifiers. A single record per CDR3 protein comes from TCRdb applying MiXCR to the 5' RACE reads. This sample has around 70,000 distinct CDR3 sequences, with roughly a sixth found just once. Points from the study as a whole: Database matching using VDJdb favored anti-spike CD8 responses, with private and CD4 specificities left missing.

The J gene is TRBJ1-2, the V gene TRBV12-3 or TRBV12-4; D not resolved. Sequenced material: whole blood. This TCR was sampled from an adult who was a healthcare worker with PCR-confirmed SARS-CoV-2 infection or an uninfected control (not recorded which). The CDR3 DNA follows: TGTGCCAGCAGTTCTTCCGGGTACTATGGCTACACCTTC. This translates into CASSSSGYYGYTF.